This entry features one T cell receptor beta chain sequence. Its matching antigen is unknown. The V gene's germline CDR1 is MNHNS and CDR2 SASEGT. The CDR3 is 15 amino acids. Trimming took 1 base from V and 7 from J; bases not matched to a gene: 6. The sample is drawn from a study of response to subunit inactivated influenza vaccine. Study-level results: The authors suggested that every seasonal influenza vaccination recruits few new T cells.

TCRdb re-analysed the RT-PCR reads in MiXCR, keeping a single row per CDR3 protein. This sample carries about 800,000 distinct CDR3 sequences, 20% to 25% of them seen once, and the ten largest clones take about 10%. The chain is built from TRBV6-1 and TRBJ2-1; 8 bases line up with TRBD1. This TCR came from a man between 45 and 60 years old who received an inactivated influenza vaccine. The source material was PBMCs from blood, sampled around 5 days after vaccination. This CDR3 reads CASSEGTGLGNEQFF. In nucleotides, the CDR3 is TGTGCCAGCAGTGAAGGGACAGGGCTGGGTAATGAGCAGTTCTTC.